The 8 T cell receptor beta chains below were found in one sample sequenced in a study of blood T cell repertoires in COVID-19. Measured with immunoSEQ multiplex PCR; TCRdb has only the in-frame clones, and not every one. Of a few hundred thousand clones detected, 80% to 90% appear once; the ten largest clones hold 3.5% to 4%. The sequencing input was PBMCs or T cells enriched from blood (not recorded which). The receptor source for this set is a woman aged 35 to 49 with acute COVID-19.

The chain carries TRBV3-1 (or the pseudogene TRBV3-2) and TRBJ1-1; TRBD1 might be the D (6 bases). The CDR3 spans 17 residues. Trimming took 3 bases from V and 4 from J, leaving 21 bases between them. Germline CDR1 is LGHDT and CDR2 is YNNKEL (reference sequence). CDR3: CASSQSAPGAGGTEAFF. The CDR3 DNA reads TGTGCCAGCAGCCAGTCCGCACCGGGGGCGGGGGGCACTGAAGCTTTCTTT.

This chain connects TRBV19 to TRBJ2-3; no definite D call. Trimming removed 4 bases at V and 5 bases at J, with 7 bases between. Germline loops: CDR1 LNHDA, CDR2 SQIVND (reference sequence). CDR3 length equals 12 residues. In DNA form, the CDR3 reads TGTGCCAGTAGTAGCAGTGGAGATACGCAGTATTTT. Its protein is CASSSSGDTQYF.

The chain combines TRBV18 with TRBJ1-1; D uncertain. Trimming left V 3 bases short and J 1 base short, with 15 bases between. CDR1 is KGHSH and CDR2 is LQKENI in the germline V gene. This CDR3 has 16 amino acids. The CDR3 DNA reads as TGTGCCAGCTCACCCCCCAATTTTGCCGGGAACACTGAAGCTTTCTTT. It translates to CASSPPNFAGNTEAFF.

V gene TRBV9 combines with J gene TRBJ2-3; TRBD2 agrees at 11 bases. Germline V gives CDR1 SGDLS, CDR2 YYNGEE. V dropped 4 bases and J dropped 3; count of bases not matched to a gene: 4. This CDR3 is 15 amino acids long. DNA for the CDR3: TGTGCCAGCAGCACTCGGACTAGCGGGACAGATACGCAGTATTTT. Translated: CASSTRTSGTDTQYF.

The V gene is TRBV7-2, the J gene TRBJ2-1; weak D call: TRBD1 (6 bases). The germline V and J ends were trimmed by 5 bases and 1 base, with 9 bases remaining between them. CDR1 and CDR2 from the germline V gene are SGHTA and FQGNSA. This CDR3 is built from 14 residues. The CDR3 DNA reads TGTGCCAGCAGCACAACAGGGTCCTACAATGAGCAGTTCTTC. Its translation is CASSTTGSYNEQFF.

The chain uses TRBV3-1 (or the pseudogene TRBV3-2) and TRBJ2-1, with 13 bases that match TRBD2. The CDR3 runs to 13 residues. CDR1 is LGHDT, CDR2 YNNKEL, per germline (reference sequence). The V gene end was trimmed by 5 bases and the J gene end by 15 bases; junction bases not matched to a gene: 7. CDR3 in amino acids: CASSFGLAGVAFF. The CDR3 nucleotides read TGTGCCAGCAGCTTCGGACTAGCGGGAGTGGCGTTCTTC.

The chain carries TRBV5-1 and TRBJ1-6; maybe TRBD1 (6 bases). The germline V gene has CDR1 SGHRS and CDR2 YFSETQ. Trimming stripped 4 bases from V and 9 bases from J, with 11 bases between. There are 13 residues in the CDR3. Here the CDR3 DNA reads TGCGCCAGCAGCCCCGGACAGATTTCACCCCTCCACTTT. Its translation is CASSPGQISPLHF.

This clone appeared a few times. V and J are TRBV6-1 and TRBJ2-1, with a weak D call TRBD1 (5 bases). The germline CDR1 and CDR2 sequences are MNHNS and SASEGT. This CDR3 has 14 residues. Trimming stripped 2 bases from V and 6 bases from J, with 11 bases between. The CDR3 spells CASSERGRGNEQFF. The CDR3 bases are TGTGCCAGCAGTGAAAGGGGAAGGGGCAATGAGCAGTTCTTC.